This T cell receptor (beta chain) was captured in a study of naive and memory T cell subsets. A UMI-containing oligonucleotide was joined by 3' ligation to the TCR cDNA template. Four PCR rounds used nested alpha and beta constant region primers plus the SP2 primer. TCRdb re-analysed the 5' RACE reads in MiXCR, keeping a single row per CDR3 protein. The profile shows fewer than 40,000 distinct CDR3 sequences, 16% of them singletons. The sequence was collected from a female donor in good health.

The DNA of the CDR3 is TGTGCCAGCAGGGCTGCGGGGGCCTTCAATCAGCCCCAGCATTTT. It yields the protein CASRAAGAFNQPQHF. The chain carries TRBV6-5 and TRBJ1-5; a possible D gene is TRBD1 (6 bases). The V gene's germline CDR1 is MNHEY and CDR2 SVGAGI. Trimming cost V 6 bases and J 3 bases, with 15 bases left between them. This CDR3 contains 15 residues.